Listed below are T cell receptor beta chains from one sample, sequenced in a study of cytomegalovirus exposure and HLA in healthy donors. Produced via immunoSEQ multiplex PCR; TCRdb's table is partial and in-frame only. The sample carries about 90,000 clones, 62% recorded once. The sequenced sample was PBMCs. These receptors all come from a woman in her twenties or thirties in good health and CMV-seropositive. The CDR3 runs from the conserved cysteine through the conserved F or W.

v_call: TRBV18
cdr3_aa: CASSPRGQDGEAFF

v_call: TRBV2
cdr3_aa: CATGGAQGYEQYF

v_call: TRBV27
cdr3_aa: CASSSTYEQYF

v_call: TRBV30
cdr3_aa: CAWSKPSVGYTF

v_call: TRBV2
cdr3_aa: CASSDNGYSNQPQHF

v_call: TRBV7-9
cdr3_aa: CASSPRDRYEQYF

v_call: TRBV30
cdr3_aa: CAWSPQASYNEQFF

v_call: TRBV18
cdr3_aa: CASSPLGTRTYEQYF

v_call: TRBV25-1
cdr3_aa: CASSDFYTGYTGELFF

v_call: TRBV5-1
cdr3_aa: CASSYGGHEQYF

v_call: TRBV29-1
cdr3_aa: CSVSGLAGMQYNEQFF

v_call: TRBV7-2
cdr3_aa: CANSSLGGYGYTF

v_call: TRBV19
cdr3_aa: CASSVTGYEQYF

v_call: TRBV27
cdr3_aa: CASSFRGLNEQYF

v_call: TRBV10-3
cdr3_aa: CAISATSGGYEQYF

v_call: TRBV5-1
cdr3_aa: CASSWTGGASYNEQFF

v_call: TRBV19
cdr3_aa: CASKSTSPSTDTQYF

v_call: TRBV6-5
cdr3_aa: CASSYTTGARAEAFF

v_call: TRBV5-4
cdr3_aa: CASSLRLAGGTDTQYF

v_call: TRBV5-6
cdr3_aa: CASSGTGWGRSYGYTF

v_call: TRBV30
cdr3_aa: CAWSLTGGQETQYF

v_call: TRBV4-2
cdr3_aa: CASSQDWDPGGLEQYF

v_call: TRBV6-6
cdr3_aa: CASSRQGSETEAFF

v_call: TRBV2
cdr3_aa: CASGVLERGNNEQFF

v_call: TRBV5-8
cdr3_aa: CASSFELTVQGHNEQYF

v_call: TRBV6-6
cdr3_aa: CASSYSEASPLHF

v_call: TRBV5-1
cdr3_aa: CASSLDPVQGTLHF

v_call: TRBV6-5
cdr3_aa: CASSYRSGGWNEQFF

v_call: TRBV6-1
cdr3_aa: CASSPVAGGGTEAFF

v_call: TRBV5-8
cdr3_aa: CASSLGTVYGYTF

v_call: TRBV5-4
cdr3_aa: CASSLVQGLVAEAFF

v_call: TRBV5-6
cdr3_aa: CASSFRTVQVNEKLFF

v_call: TRBV27
cdr3_aa: CASSPRTGGPYEQYF

v_call: TRBV5-1
cdr3_aa: CASSLDLGGQSPLHF

v_call: TRBV29-1
cdr3_aa: CSVEPQGFGYTF

v_call: TRBV7-9
cdr3_aa: CAEERGSAGNTIYF

v_call: TRBV9
cdr3_aa: CASSDRDRDQPQHF

v_call: TRBV7-3
cdr3_aa: CASSLGRGGATDTQYF

v_call: TRBV2
cdr3_aa: CASSDSGLAGTYEQYF

v_call: TRBV5-1
cdr3_aa: CASSFRWEGGNNEQFF

v_call: TRBV10-1
cdr3_aa: CAILGTDSNQPQHF

v_call: TRBV6-1
cdr3_aa: CASSEHRTSGWGETQYF

v_call: TRBV21-1
cdr3_aa: CASSIGATPEAFF

v_call: TRBV2
cdr3_aa: CASSGTGLTQETQYF

v_call: TRBV6-6
cdr3_aa: CASKGTGLDTGELFF

v_call: TRBV7-6
cdr3_aa: CASSSGLAATNTGELFF

v_call: TRBV10-3
cdr3_aa: CATRTGTLYGYTF

v_call: TRBV9
cdr3_aa: CASSVGGTGDLYGYTF

v_call: TRBV7-3
cdr3_aa: CASSKTSGGAYEQYF